The rows below give T cell receptor beta chains drawn from one sample of a study of technical replicates of blood from a few donors. The data were produced by immunoSEQ multiplex PCR, yet TCRdb's version contains in-frame clones alone and is incomplete. The sample lists approximately 75,000 clones, 95% to 97% occurring once. The specimen sequenced was T cells isolated from PBMCs. The origin of the receptors is a human donor in good health. The conserved cysteine and the conserved F or W are not part of the CDR3 here. D genes are given only for firm matches.

. | TRBJ1-2 | TRBV6-5 | ASRDKQGGYT
TRBD1 | TRBJ1-5 | TRBV6-5 | ASSLDRDNQPQH
. | TRBJ1-1 | TRBV7-9 | ASSAGQGTEAF
. | TRBJ1-3 | TRBV30 | AWRQGPGNTIY
. | TRBJ1-2 | TRBV28 | ASSLGGAYGYT
. | TRBJ1-5 | TRBV15 | ATGGENSNQPQH
TRBD2 | TRBJ2-1 | TRBV7-2 | ASKPGLAEYNEQF
. | TRBJ1-6 | TRBV21-1 | ASSKRADSPLH
. | TRBJ2-7 | TRBV9 | ASSVDQGTGEQY
. | TRBJ1-1 | TRBV11-3 | ASSLDQGTEAF
. | TRBJ2-2 | TRBV30 | AWSGLRWTGELF
. | TRBJ1-2 | TRBV7-9 | ASSLLEYQYGYT
. | TRBJ1-5 | TRBV18 | ASSPTGDSNQPQH
. | TRBJ2-5 | TRBV5-6 | ASSLAGRRWETQY
. | TRBJ1-4 | TRBV5-1 | ASTVGTAPGEKLF
TRBD1 | TRBJ1-1 | TRBV27 | ASSLRGLTEAF
TRBD1 | TRBJ1-5 | TRBV5-1 | ASSLDRDQPQH
TRBD2 | TRBJ2-5 | TRBV10-3 | AIPGTSGEETQY
TRBD2 | TRBJ2-3 | TRBV11-2 | ASSVRTSVPSTDTQY
TRBD2 | TRBJ2-2 | TRBV6-1 | ASSATGGGNTGELF
. | TRBJ1-5 | TRBV5-6 | ASSYWSQPQH
TRBD2 | TRBJ2-7 | TRBV7-9 | ASSFGTSGGIVYEQY
TRBD2 | TRBJ2-1 | TRBV15 | ATGAGGIEQF
TRBD1 | TRBJ1-2 | TRBV2 | ASNTGTGGGIGYT
. | TRBJ2-2 | TRBV6-1 | ASSPSVTGELF
. | TRBJ2-3 | TRBV10-3 | AISARSSASTDTQY
. | TRBJ2-7 | TRBV10-3 | AISESPELSYEQY
TRBD1 | TRBJ2-7 | TRBV30 | AWSNGQGPYEQY